The 11 T cell receptor beta chains in this list originate from one sample, sequenced in a study of T cell changes during pregnancy in multiple sclerosis. Sequenced by immunoSEQ multiplex PCR; TCRdb stores in-frame clones only, minus some. The sample has 85,000 to 130,000 clones; around 90% are singletons. The sample was peripheral blood, taken after pregnancy. These receptors all stem from a female donor with multiple sclerosis, enrolled in a pregnancy study.

This clone has only one observation. The V gene is TRBV7-2, the J gene TRBJ2-7, with TRBD1 matching 8 bases. J gave up 1 base and V 4 bases, and 12 bases lay outside the gene matches. This CDR3 is 17 amino acids long. CDR1 and CDR2 from the germline V gene are SGHTA and FQGNSA. In DNA, the CDR3 is TGTGCCAGCAGCTCATTCCGGACAGGGAAAGGATCCTACGAGCAGTACTTC. Translation: CASSSFRTGKGSYEQYF.

This rearrangement joins TRBV4-1 to TRBJ1-6, with TRBD1 as a possible D gene (5 bases). With 0 bases removed from V and 4 bases from J, the gap between germline ends came to 16 bases. The CDR3 runs to 18 residues. Germline loops: CDR1 MGHRA, CDR2 YSYEKL. In nucleotides, the CDR3 is TGCGCCAGCAGCCAAGAGGGGCGGGGGTCCCCATATAATTCACCCCTCCACTTT. Translating it yields CASSQEGRGSPYNSPLHF.

A few counts support this clone. This chain joins TRBV5-6 and TRBJ1-1; D gene ambiguous. V shed 0 bases and J shed 6 bases, with 18 bases lying between them. Germline assignment: CDR1 SGHDT and CDR2 YYEEEE. The CDR3 loop spans 16 amino acids. In DNA, the CDR3 is TGTGCCAGCAGCTTGGTTGGAGGGCGGGGTCCTTCTGAAGCTTTCTTT. This gives the protein CASSLVGGRGPSEAFF.

The genes are TRBV30 and TRBJ2-7; D might be TRBD2 (6 bases). The CDR3 covers 19 residues. Germline V lookup: CDR1 GTSNPN, CDR2 SVGIG (reference sequence). V shed 4 bases and J shed 3 bases, with 31 bases lying between them. CDR3 sequence: CAWTRAGTASTGSIYEQYF. Here the CDR3 DNA reads TGTGCCTGGACCCGTGCCGGGACGGCTTCTACCGGGAGCATCTACGAGCAGTACTTC.

The V gene is TRBV19, the J gene TRBJ1-2; TRBD1 matches at 9 bases. Germline values: CDR1 LNHDA, CDR2 SQIVND (reference sequence). The CDR3 has 13 amino acids. V dropped 6 bases and J dropped 8; count of bases not matched to a gene: 7. In DNA form, the CDR3 reads TGTGCCAGTAGCCTGACAGGGGGTAGAGGCTACACCTTC. This encodes CASSLTGGRGYTF.

This rearrangement joins TRBV6-1 to TRBJ1-5; tentative D call: TRBD1 (5 bases). V shed 5 bases and J shed 9 bases, with 20 bases lying between them. CDR1 and CDR2 from the germline V gene are MNHNS and SASEGT. The CDR3 consists of 15 residues. CDR3 sequence: CASSTGRAEIRPQHF. The CDR3 nucleotides are TGTGCCAGCAGTACAGGAAGGGCTGAAATCAGGCCCCAGCATTTT.

This clone appeared a single time. CDR3 residues: CASSPRQGSYEQYF. For the CDR3, the DNA is TGTGCCAGCAGCCCCCGACAGGGTTCCTACGAGCAGTACTTC. The chain employs TRBV5-6 and TRBJ2-7; 7 positions agree with TRBD1. The germline V gene has CDR1 SGHDT and CDR2 YYEEEE. The CDR3 is 14 residues long. Trimming at V came to 4 bases and at J to 1 base, leaving 5 bases not matched to a gene.

The genes are TRBV19 and TRBJ1-2, with D maybe TRBD1 (5 bases). Germline V gene data show CDR1 as LNHDA and CDR2 as SQIVND (reference sequence). This CDR3 spans 13 amino acids. V gave up 6 bases and J gave up 8 bases, with 16 bases separating them. The CDR3 nucleotides are TGTGCCAGTAGGCTGGGCGCGGGGACCGGCTACACCTTC. Protein product: CASRLGAGTGYTF.

The V and J genes are TRBV19 and TRBJ2-7, with 7 bases aligning to TRBD2. J was trimmed by 3 bases and V by 2 bases; bases with no gene match: 4. Germline V CDR1 and CDR2: LNHDA, SQIVND (reference sequence). The CDR3 has 14 residues. CDR3 in DNA: TGTGCCAGTAGTATACGGCGCGGGAGCTACGAGCAGTACTTC. This codes for CASSIRRGSYEQYF.

This chain uses TRBV5-1 with TRBJ1-1, with D maybe TRBD1 (5 bases). This CDR3 comprises 14 residues. CDR1 and CDR2 (germline): SGHRS, YFSETQ. V gave up 4 bases and J gave up 2 bases, with 12 bases separating them. DNA of the CDR3: TGCGCCAGCAGCGCGGACACGGTAAACACTGAAGCTTTCTTT. Translation: CASSADTVNTEAFF.

J is TRBJ2-3 and V is TRBV2; D possibly corresponds to TRBD1 (6 bases). Germline CDR1 SNHLY, CDR2 FYNNEI. The CDR3 length is 16 residues. Between the trimmed V and J ends, which lost 1 base and 2 bases, there was a span of 13 bases. DNA for the CDR3: TGTGCCAGCAGTGAAGGGGGGCTAACACCCACAGATACGCAGTATTTT. This translates into CASSEGGLTPTDTQYF. The variable domain in full, with the rest retrieved from reference TRBV2 and TRBJ2-3, is EPEVTQTPSHQVTQMGQEVILRCVPISNHLYFYWYRQILGQKVEFLVSFYNNEISEKSEIFDDQFSVERPDGSNFTLKIRSTKLEDSAMYFCASSEGGLTPTDTQYFGPGTRLTVL.